The rows below give T cell receptor beta chains drawn from one sample of a study of T cell repertoires in ileal Crohn's disease. Method: immunoSEQ multiplex PCR; TCRdb's copy keeps in-frame clones and lacks some. The data hold more than 2,000 clones, with roughly 60% observed a single time. Sequencing input: ileal tissue. Every receptor here comes from an adult with Crohn's disease. The CDR3 runs from the conserved cysteine through the conserved F or W.

TRBJ1-3 TRBV11-2 CASSLGAGNSGNTIYF
TRBJ1-6 TRBV28 CASRWGSKNSPLHF
TRBJ2-5 TRBV19 CASSIRADRVGETQYF
TRBJ1-1 TRBV27 CASSLSGGNTEAFF
TRBJ2-6 TRBV25-1 CASSPGQGAPGANVLTF
TRBJ1-4 TRBV15 CATSRTGATNEKLFF
TRBJ2-7 TRBV5-4 CASSFGQHYEQYF
TRBJ2-1 TRBV4-1 CASSQDGTSGYNEQFF
TRBJ2-6 TRBV5-1 CASSAGQGQNGANVLTF
TRBJ2-3 TRBV7-2 CASSFRDRASTDTQYF
TRBJ2-7 TRBV7-6 CASSLWGRGSGYYEQYF
TRBJ1-2 TRBV18 CASSPLDRVAGYTF
TRBJ1-1 TRBV7-9 CASSLGTGLAEAFF
TRBJ2-2 TRBV10-1 CASSSGGADTGELFF
TRBJ2-5 TRBV19 CASTPQAGGGGTQYF
TRBJ1-1 TRBV7-9 CASSLGVTGGREDTEAFF
TRBJ2-7 TRBV5-1 CASSLGVAGPYREQYF
TRBJ1-2 TRBV5-1 CASSTDREENGYTF
TRBJ2-2 TRBV18 CASSPQVPGNTGELFF
TRBJ2-2 TRBV7-6 CASSSDTSGVSGELFF
TRBJ1-4 TRBV5-1 CASSLADKPNEKLFF
TRBJ1-1 TRBV6-1 CASSRSPTGNTEAFF
TRBJ1-1 TRBV7-9 CASSEAGGAFF
TRBJ2-5 TRBV7-2 CASSLATSGGSRETQYF
TRBJ2-6 TRBV6-1 CASSGQGAISGANVLTF
TRBJ1-1 TRBV6-1 CASSEEAGYEAFF
TRBJ1-2 TRBV28 CASSPRGYESYTF
TRBJ2-2 TRBV7-2 CASSSDTPTGELFF
TRBJ1-6 TRBV5-1 CASSLTDRETTNSPLHF
TRBJ1-5 TRBV28 CASSLPGQGRGQPQHF
TRBJ1-6 TRBV30 CAWTTGQGRVTPLHF
TRBJ1-1 TRBV19 CASSITGVGEAFF
TRBJ1-5 TRBV19 CASTPQMGQNQPQHF
TRBJ1-1 TRBV5-6 CASSQDRVDTEAFF
TRBJ2-7 TRBV7-9 CASSLAKGLAGGRSYEQYF
TRBJ2-1 TRBV12-2 CASRLGLAGKNEQFF
TRBJ2-5 TRBV5-1 CASSTARTSQETQYF